Given below is one TCR beta chain in context. What it binds is unknown. Mouse names are used for the genes. The read ends 1 residue early relative to the CDR3; the germline J gene fills the gap. Germline V lookup: CDR1 SNHLY, CDR2 FYNGKV (reference sequence). The CDR3 has 14 residues. V dropped 2 bases and J dropped 4 bases, with 9 bases sitting between them. The data are from a study of tissue T cells after allogeneic stem cell transplantation. Here immunoSEQ multiplex PCR was the method, and the copy in TCRdb shows in-frame clones only, minus some. The table shows more than 10,000 clones, with more than 30% occurring only once. Overall study findings and caveats: Blood and spleen captured only part of the tissue TCR repertoire. Motif-based clustering found tissue-specific repertoire signatures shared across patients, though few clones were shared. The patient cohort was small and clinically heterogeneous, with limited sampling depth.

The time point: mouse harvest day 7 after allogeneic transplant. The graft held 10^6 splenic CD5+ T cells and 10^7 T-cell-depleted bone marrow cells. This mouse GVHD model was MHC-mismatched B6 to BALB/c, profiled day 7 or 14. The chain recombines TRBV3 with TRBJ1-3; the D is unclear. Sequenced: skin. The clonotype comes from a female BALB/c mouse given C57BL/6 T cells with graft-versus-host disease after an allogeneic hematopoietic cell transplant. The DNA read from the CDR3 is TGTGCCAGCAGCTTAAACCGGAGGGGAAATACGCTCTAT. As protein: CASSLNRRGNTLY. In full, the CDR3 is CASSLNRRGNTLYF.